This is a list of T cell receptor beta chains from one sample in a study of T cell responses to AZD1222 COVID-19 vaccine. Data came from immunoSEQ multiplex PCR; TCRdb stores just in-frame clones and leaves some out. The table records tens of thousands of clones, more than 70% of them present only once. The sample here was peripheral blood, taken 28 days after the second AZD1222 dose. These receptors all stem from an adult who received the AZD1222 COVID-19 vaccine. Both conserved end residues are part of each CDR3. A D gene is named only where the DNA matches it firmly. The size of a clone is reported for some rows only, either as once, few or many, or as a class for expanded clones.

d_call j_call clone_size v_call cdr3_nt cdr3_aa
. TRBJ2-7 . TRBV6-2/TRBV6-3 TGTGCCAGCAGTTGGGACGGCTACGAGCAGTACTTC CASSWDGYEQYF
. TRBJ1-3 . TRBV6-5 TGTGCCAGCAGTTACTCTTTTGGAAACACCATATATTTT CASSYSFGNTIYF
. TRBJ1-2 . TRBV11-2 TGTGCCAGCAGCTTAGCAGCAGCGAACTATGGCTACACCTTC CASSLAAANYGYTF
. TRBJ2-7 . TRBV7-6 TGTGCCAGCAGCTTAGCAGTGCTATCAGTGGACGAGCAGTACTTC CASSLAVLSVDEQYF
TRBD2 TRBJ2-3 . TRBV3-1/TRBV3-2 TGTGCCAGCAGCCAAGAACCTAGCGGGTGGAGCACAGATACGCAGTATTTT CASSQEPSGWSTDTQYF
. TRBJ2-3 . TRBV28 TGTGCCAGCAGCTCTCGTGGGGTTGGCACAGATACGCAGTATTTT CASSSRGVGTDTQYF
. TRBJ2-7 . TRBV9 TGTGCCAGCAGCGTAGCGAGCTCCTACGAGCAGTACTTC CASSVASSYEQYF
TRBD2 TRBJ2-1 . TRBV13 TGTGCCAGCAGCTTAGAAGCGGGGGGGATCAATGAGCAGTTCTTC CASSLEAGGINEQFF
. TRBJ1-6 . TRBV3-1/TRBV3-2 TGTGCCAGCAGCCATTCAGGGGAAAATTCACCCCTCCACTTT CASSHSGENSPLHF
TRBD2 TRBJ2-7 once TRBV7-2 TGTGCCAGCAGCTTGGGACTAGCGGGGGCGGGGGAGCAGTACTTC CASSLGLAGAGEQYF
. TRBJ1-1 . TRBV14 TGTGCCAGCAGCCAACGTCAGACGGCGCTGAACACTGAAGCTTTCTTT CASSQRQTALNTEAFF
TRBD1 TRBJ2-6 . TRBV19 TGTGCCAGTGCGAACAGGGGGCGTGGGGCCAACGTCCTGACTTTC CASANRGRGANVLTF
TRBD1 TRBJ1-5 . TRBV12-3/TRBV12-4 TGTGCCAGCACCAACAGGGGGAATCAGCCCCAGCATTTT CASTNRGNQPQHF
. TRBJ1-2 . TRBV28 TGTGCCAGCAGTTTACGCGGACCCCCGGGTGGCTACACCTTC CASSLRGPPGGYTF
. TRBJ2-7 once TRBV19 TGTGCCAGTAGTCTCCGGGATCTCTCCTACGAGCAGTACTTC CASSLRDLSYEQYF
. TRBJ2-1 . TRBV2 TGTGCCAGCGGGGGAAATGAGCAGTTCTTC CASGGNEQFF
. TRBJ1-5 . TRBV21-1 TGTGCCAGCAGCAAAGAAGGGGACATATCGACTCAGCCCCAGCATTTT CASSKEGDISTQPQHF
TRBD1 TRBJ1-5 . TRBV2 TGTGCCAGCAGTGGACTACAGGGGACGCCCCAGCATTTT CASSGLQGTPQHF
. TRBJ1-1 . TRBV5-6 TGTGCCAGCAGCCCGGGTAACACTGAAGCTTTCTTT CASSPGNTEAFF
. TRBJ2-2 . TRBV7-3 TGTGCCAGCAGCCCCGACAGAACCGGGGAGCTGTTTTTT CASSPDRTGELFF
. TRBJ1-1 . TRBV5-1 TGCGCCAGCAGCTTGGGGAACCGGGACGAAAAAGCTTTCTTT CASSLGNRDEKAFF
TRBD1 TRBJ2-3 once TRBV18 TGTGCCAGCTCACCATCTCCGGGACAGAACACAGATACGCAGTATTTT CASSPSPGQNTDTQYF
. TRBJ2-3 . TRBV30 TGTGCCTGGACCCAAGATTCGCAATACACAGATACGCAGTATTTT CAWTQDSQYTDTQYF
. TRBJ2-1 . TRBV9 TGTGCCAGCAGCGTAGGAGGGGTTGAGCAGTTCTTC CASSVGGVEQFF
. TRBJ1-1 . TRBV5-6 TGTGCCAGCAGCTTCACCTATAGAGGCACTGAAGCTTTCTTT CASSFTYRGTEAFF
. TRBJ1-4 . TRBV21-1 TGTGCCAGCAGCCTAAGAGAGAGGACAGGGGGTAATCGAGATGAAAAACTGTTTTTT CASSLRERTGGNRDEKLFF
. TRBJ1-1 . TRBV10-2 TGCGCCAGCAGCGACGTGGGCACTGAAGCTTTCTTT CASSDVGTEAFF
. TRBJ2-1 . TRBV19 TGTGCCAGTACTGAAAGGGGATTAAACTCCTACAATGAGCAGTTCTTC CASTERGLNSYNEQFF
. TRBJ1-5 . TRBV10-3 TGTGCCATCAGGACAGACAGCCTAAATCAGCCCCAGCATTTT CAIRTDSLNQPQHF
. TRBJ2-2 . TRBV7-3 TGTGCCAGCAGCTTAATTCGAGTGGGTACCGGGGAGCTGTTTTTT CASSLIRVGTGELFF
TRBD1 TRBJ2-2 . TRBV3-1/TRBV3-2 TGTGCCAGCAGCCAAGAGGCGGGACAGGGGTTTCCCGGGGAGCTGTTTTTT CASSQEAGQGFPGELFF
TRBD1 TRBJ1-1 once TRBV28 TGTGCCAGCAGACCGGGGACAGCCTTCACTGAAGCTTTCTTT CASRPGTAFTEAFF
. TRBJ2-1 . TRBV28 TGTGCCAGCAGTCCTGACAGCTCCTACAATGAGCAGTTCTTC CASSPDSSYNEQFF